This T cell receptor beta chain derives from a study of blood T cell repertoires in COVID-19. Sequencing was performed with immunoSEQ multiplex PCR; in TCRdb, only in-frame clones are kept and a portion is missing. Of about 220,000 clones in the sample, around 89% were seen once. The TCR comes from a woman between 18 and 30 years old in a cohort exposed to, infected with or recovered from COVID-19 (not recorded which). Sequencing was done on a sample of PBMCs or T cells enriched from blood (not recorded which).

The CDR3 loop is CASSQLSQRGDLTDTQYF. CDR3 sequence (DNA): TGCGCCAGCAGCCAGCTATCCCAGCGGGGGGACCTCACAGATACGCAGTATTTT. The V and J genes are TRBV4-1 and TRBJ2-3, with TRBD2 identical over 9 bases. The V and J ends lost 3 bases and 2 bases, in that order; junction bases with no gene match: 12. Per germline, CDR1 MGHRA and CDR2 YSYEKL. The CDR3 contains 18 residues.